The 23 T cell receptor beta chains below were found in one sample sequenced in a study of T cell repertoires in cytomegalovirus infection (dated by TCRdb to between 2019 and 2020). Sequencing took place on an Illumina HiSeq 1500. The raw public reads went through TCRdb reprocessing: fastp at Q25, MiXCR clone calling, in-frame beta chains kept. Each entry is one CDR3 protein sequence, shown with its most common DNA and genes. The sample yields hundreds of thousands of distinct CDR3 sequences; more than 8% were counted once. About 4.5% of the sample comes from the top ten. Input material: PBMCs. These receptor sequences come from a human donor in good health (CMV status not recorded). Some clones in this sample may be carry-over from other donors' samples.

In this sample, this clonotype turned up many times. The DNA of the CDR3 is TGTGCCAGCAGCGGAGACATGGGGGCTCGCAATCAGCCCCAGCATTTT. This encodes CASSGDMGARNQPQHF. This chain joins TRBV7-8 and TRBJ1-5, with D possibly matching TRBD1 (6 bases). This CDR3 is 16 amino acids long. Germline values: CDR1 SGHVS, CDR2 FQNEAQ. The V end was cut by 5 bases, the J end by 2 bases, with 16 bases between.

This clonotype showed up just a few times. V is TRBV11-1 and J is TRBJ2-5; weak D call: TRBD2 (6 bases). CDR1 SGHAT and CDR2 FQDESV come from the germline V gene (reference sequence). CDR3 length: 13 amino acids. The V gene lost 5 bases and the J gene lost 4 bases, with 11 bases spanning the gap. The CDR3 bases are TGTGCCAGCAGCGCGGGACCCCCAGAGACCCAGTACTTC. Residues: CASSAGPPETQYF. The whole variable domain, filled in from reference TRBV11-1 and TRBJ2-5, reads EAEVAQSPRYKITEKSQAVAFWCDPISGHATLYWYRQILGQGPELLVQFQDESVVDDSQLPKDRFSAERLKGVDSTLKIQPAELGDSAMYLCASSAGPPETQYFGPGTRLLVL.

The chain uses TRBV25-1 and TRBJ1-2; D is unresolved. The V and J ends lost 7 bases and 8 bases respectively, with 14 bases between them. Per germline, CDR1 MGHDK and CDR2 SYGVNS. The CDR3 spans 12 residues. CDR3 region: CASNEGPGGYTF. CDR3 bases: TGTGCCAGCAATGAGGGTCCTGGCGGCTACACCTTC.

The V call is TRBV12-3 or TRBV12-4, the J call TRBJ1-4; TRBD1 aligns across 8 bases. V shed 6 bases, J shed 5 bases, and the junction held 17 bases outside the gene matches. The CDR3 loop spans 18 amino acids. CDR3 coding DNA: TGTGCCAGCAGCCGATTCCCCGACAGGGGAGGGCGGAATGAAAAACTGTTTTTT. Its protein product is CASSRFPDRGGRNEKLFF.

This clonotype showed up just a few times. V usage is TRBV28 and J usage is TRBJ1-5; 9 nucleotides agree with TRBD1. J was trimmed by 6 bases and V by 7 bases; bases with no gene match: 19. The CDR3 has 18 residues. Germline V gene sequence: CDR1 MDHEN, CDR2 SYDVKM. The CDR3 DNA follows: TGTGCCAGCACAACCGGGACAGGGCTGAGTTCTTTCCTTCAGCCCCAGCATTTT. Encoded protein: CASTTGTGLSSFLQPQHF.

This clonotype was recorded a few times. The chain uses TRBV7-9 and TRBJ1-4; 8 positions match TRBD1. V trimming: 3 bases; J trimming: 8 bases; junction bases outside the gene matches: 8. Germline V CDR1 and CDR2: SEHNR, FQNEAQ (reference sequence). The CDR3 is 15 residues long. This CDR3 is CASSFHGAGGEKLFF. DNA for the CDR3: TGTGCCAGCAGCTTCCACGGGGCAGGGGGCGAAAAACTGTTTTTT.

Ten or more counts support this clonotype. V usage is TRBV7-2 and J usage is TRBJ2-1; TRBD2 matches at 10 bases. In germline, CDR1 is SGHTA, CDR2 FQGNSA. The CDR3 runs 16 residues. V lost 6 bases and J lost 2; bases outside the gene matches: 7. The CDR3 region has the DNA TGTGCCAGCAGAACTACTAGCGGGATGGCCTACAATGAGCAGTTCTTC. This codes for CASRTTSGMAYNEQFF.

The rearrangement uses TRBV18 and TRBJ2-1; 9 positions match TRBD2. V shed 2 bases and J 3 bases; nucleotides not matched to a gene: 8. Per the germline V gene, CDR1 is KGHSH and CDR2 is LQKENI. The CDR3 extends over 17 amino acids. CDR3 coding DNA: TGTGCCAGCTCACCATTTAATAGCGGGGGCCTCTACAATGAGCAGTTCTTC. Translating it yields CASSPFNSGGLYNEQFF.

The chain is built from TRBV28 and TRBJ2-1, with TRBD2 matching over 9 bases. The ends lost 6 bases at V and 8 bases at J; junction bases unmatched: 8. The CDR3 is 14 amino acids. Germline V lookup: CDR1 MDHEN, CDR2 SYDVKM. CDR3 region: CASRGSGRRYEQFF. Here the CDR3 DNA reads TGTGCCAGCAGGGGTAGCGGGAGAAGGTATGAGCAGTTCTTC.

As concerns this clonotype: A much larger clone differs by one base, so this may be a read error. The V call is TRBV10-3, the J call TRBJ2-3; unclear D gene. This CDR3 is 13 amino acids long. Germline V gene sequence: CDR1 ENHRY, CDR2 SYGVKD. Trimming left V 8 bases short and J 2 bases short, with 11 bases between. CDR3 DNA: TGTGCCATCTACGACGAGTTCACAGATACGCAGTATTTT. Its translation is CAIYDEFTDTQYF.

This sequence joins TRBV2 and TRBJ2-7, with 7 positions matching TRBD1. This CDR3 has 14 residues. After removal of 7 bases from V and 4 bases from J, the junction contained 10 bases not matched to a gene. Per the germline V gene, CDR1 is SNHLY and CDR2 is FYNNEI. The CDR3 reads CASNSGGRGYEQYF. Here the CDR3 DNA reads TGTGCCAGCAATAGTGGCGGCAGGGGGTACGAGCAGTACTTC.

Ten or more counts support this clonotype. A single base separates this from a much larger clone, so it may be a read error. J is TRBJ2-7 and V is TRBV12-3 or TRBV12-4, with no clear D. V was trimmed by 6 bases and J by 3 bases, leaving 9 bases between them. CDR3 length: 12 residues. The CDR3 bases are TGTGCCAGCAGCTTAAGAGGCTACGAGCAGTACTTC. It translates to CASSLRGYEQYF.

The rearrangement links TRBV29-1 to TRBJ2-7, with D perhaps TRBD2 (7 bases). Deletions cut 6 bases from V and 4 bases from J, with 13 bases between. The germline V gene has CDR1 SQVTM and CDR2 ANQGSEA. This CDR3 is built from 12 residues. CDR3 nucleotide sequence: TGCAGCGTGGGGGGGCAGGGATACGAGCAGTACTTC. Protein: CSVGGQGYEQYF.

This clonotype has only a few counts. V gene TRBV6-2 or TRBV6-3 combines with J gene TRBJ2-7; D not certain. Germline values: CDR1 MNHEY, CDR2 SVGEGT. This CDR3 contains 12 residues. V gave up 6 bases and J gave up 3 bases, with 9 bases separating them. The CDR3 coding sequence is TGTGCCAGCAGCATCCGGGTCTACGAGCAGTACTTC. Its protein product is CASSIRVYEQYF.

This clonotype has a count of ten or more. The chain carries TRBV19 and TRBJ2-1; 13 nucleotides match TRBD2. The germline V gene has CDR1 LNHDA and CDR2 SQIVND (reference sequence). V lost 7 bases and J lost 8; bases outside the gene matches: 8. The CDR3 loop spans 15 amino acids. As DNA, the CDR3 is TGTGCCAGTAACCCACTAGCGGGAGGGTACGATGAGCAGTTCTTC. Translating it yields CASNPLAGGYDEQFF.

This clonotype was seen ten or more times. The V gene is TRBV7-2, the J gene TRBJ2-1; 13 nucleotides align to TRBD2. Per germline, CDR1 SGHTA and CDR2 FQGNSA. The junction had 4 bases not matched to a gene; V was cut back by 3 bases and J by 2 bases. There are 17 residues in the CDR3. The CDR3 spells CASSFRLAGGPYNEQFF. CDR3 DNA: TGTGCCAGCAGCTTCCGACTAGCGGGGGGTCCCTACAATGAGCAGTTCTTC.

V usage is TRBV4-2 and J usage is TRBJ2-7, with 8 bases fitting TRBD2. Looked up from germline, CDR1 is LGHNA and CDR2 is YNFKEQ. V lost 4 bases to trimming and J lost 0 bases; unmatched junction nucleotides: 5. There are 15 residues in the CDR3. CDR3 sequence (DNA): TGTGCCAGCAGCCGTAAGCGGGAGAGCTCCTACGAGCAGTACTTC. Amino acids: CASSRKRESSYEQYF.

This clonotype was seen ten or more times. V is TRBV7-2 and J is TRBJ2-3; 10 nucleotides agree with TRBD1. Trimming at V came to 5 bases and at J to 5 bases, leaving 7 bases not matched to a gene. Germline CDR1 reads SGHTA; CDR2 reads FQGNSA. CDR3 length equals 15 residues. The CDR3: CASSPGQGRVDTQYF. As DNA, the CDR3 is TGTGCCAGCAGCCCGGGACAGGGGAGGGTAGATACGCAGTATTTT.

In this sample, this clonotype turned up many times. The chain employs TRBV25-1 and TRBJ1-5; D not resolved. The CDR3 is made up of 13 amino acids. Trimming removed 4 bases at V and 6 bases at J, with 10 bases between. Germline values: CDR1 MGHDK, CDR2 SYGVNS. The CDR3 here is CASSVGYGQPQHF. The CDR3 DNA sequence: TGTGCCAGCAGTGTGGGGTACGGTCAGCCCCAGCATTTT.

The CDR3: CSVEDGDRGDEQFF. CDR3 nucleotides: TGCAGCGTTGAAGATGGGGACAGAGGGGATGAGCAGTTCTTC. V is TRBV29-1 and J is TRBJ2-1, with 7 bases matching TRBD1. The length of the CDR3 is 14 residues. The junction had 7 bases not matched to a gene; V was cut back by 0 bases and J by 8 bases. Germline V gene sequence: CDR1 SQVTM, CDR2 ANQGSEA.

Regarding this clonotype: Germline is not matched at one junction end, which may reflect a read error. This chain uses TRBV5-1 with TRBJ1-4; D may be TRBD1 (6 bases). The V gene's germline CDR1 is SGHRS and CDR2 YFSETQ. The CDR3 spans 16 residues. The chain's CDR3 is CASSRDTGGRNEELFF. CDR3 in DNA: TGCGCCAGCAGCCGGGATACTGGGGGGCGAAATGAAGAACTGTTTTTT.

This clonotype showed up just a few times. The CDR3 DNA is TGCAGTGCTTCCAGGCCGAACACTGAAGCTTTCTTT. Its protein product is CSASRPNTEAFF. The V and J genes are TRBV20-1 and TRBJ1-1, with D unresolved. V lost 5 bases and J 1 base, leaving 8 bases between the germline ends. There are 12 residues in the CDR3. Per germline, CDR1 DFQATT and CDR2 SNEGSKA (reference sequence).

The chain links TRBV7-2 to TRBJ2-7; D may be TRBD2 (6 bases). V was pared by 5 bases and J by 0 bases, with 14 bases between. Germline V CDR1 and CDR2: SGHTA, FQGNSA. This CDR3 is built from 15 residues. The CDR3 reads CASSLWRGDSYEQYF. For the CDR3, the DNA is TGTGCCAGCAGCCTTTGGAGGGGCGACTCCTACGAGCAGTACTTC.